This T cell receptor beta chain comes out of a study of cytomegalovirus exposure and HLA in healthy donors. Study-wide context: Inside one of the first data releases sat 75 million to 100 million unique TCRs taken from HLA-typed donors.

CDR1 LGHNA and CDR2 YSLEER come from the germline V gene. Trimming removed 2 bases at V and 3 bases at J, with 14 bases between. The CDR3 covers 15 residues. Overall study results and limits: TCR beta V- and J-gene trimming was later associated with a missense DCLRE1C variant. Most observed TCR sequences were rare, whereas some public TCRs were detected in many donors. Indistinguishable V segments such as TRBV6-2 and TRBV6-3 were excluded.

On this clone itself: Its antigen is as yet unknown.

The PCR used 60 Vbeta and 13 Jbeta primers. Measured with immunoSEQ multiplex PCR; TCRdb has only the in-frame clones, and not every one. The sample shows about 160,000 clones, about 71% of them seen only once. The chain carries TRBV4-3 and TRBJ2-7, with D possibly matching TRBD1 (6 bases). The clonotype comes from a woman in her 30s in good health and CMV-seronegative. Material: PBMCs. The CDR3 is CASSQNRDGYYEQYF. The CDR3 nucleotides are TGCGCCAGCAGCCAAAACAGGGACGGCTACTACGAGCAGTACTTC.